These 2 T cell receptor beta chains came from one sample sequenced in a study of cytomegalovirus exposure and HLA in healthy donors. Sequencing was performed with immunoSEQ multiplex PCR; in TCRdb, only in-frame clones are kept and a portion is missing. Of 150,000 to 200,000 clones detected, roughly nine tenths appear once; the ten largest clones hold 2% to 3%. The source material was PBMCs. Source of these receptors: a man younger than 30 in good health and CMV-seropositive.

For the CDR3, the DNA is TGTGCCAGTAGTATATGGCTAGCGGGGTGGGCTGCGGGGGAGCTGTTTTTT. Protein sequence: CASSIWLAGWAAGELFF. The J gene is TRBJ2-2, the V gene TRBV19, with 9 bases identical to TRBD2. Germline trimming cut 2 bases from V and 8 bases from J; bases unmatched to any gene: 12. CDR1 and CDR2 from the germline V gene are LNHDA and SQIVND (reference sequence). The CDR3 length is 17 residues.

This chain joins TRBV10-3 and TRBJ2-3; TRBD1 matches 8 bases. CDR1 and CDR2 (germline): ENHRY, SYGVKD. V shed 11 bases, J shed 5 bases, and the junction held 12 bases outside the gene matches. The CDR3 runs to 14 residues. The CDR3 DNA sequence: TGTGCCCTCTCGGGGCAGGGGGCCGGAGATACGCAGTATTTT. This codes for CALSGQGAGDTQYF.